This TCR beta chain emerged from a study of identifying expanded T cells in peripheral blood. Here immunoSEQ multiplex PCR was the method, and the copy in TCRdb shows in-frame clones only, minus some. The data show 51,000 or so clones, about 80% seen once. Per the germline V gene, CDR1 is MNHEY and CDR2 is SMNVEV (reference sequence). The CDR3 is 15 residues long. The germline V and J ends were trimmed by 7 bases and 5 bases, with 17 bases remaining between them. This chain connects TRBV27 to TRBJ2-2; no reliable D call. This clonotype was sampled from a person aged 18-69 years in good health. Specimen: blood. CDR3 residues: CASNARALGTGELFF. The CDR3 DNA sequence: TGTGCCAGCAATGCAAGGGCGCTGGGGACCGGGGAGCTGTTTTTT.